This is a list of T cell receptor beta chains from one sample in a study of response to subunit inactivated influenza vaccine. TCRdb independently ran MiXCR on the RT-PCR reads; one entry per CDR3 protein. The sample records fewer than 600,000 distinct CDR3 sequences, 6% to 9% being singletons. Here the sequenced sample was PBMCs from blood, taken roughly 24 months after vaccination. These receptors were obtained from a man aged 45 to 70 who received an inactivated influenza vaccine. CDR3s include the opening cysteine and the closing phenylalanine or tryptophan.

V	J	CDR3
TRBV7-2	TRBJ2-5	CASSLPGSETQYF
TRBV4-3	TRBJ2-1	CASSPGLAGNPFF
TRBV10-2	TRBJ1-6	CASSGQGGNSPLHF
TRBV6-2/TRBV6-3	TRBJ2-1	CASRGLAGGRNEQFF
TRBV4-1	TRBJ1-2	CASSQGTGANYGYTF
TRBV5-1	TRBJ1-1	CASSLFPYRVGSRDTEAFF
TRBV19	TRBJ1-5	CASGRGPNQPQHF
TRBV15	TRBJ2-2	CATSRGGHNTGELFF
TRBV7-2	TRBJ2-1	CASSLYRGSGNEQFF
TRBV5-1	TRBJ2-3	CASSFSGDRTDTQYF
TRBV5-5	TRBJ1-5	CASSLQLGVSNQPQHF
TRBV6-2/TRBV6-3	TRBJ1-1	CASSYTEDMNTEAFF
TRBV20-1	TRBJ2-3	CSARRGQTAADTQYF
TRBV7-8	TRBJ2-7	CASSLGRGFGYEQYF
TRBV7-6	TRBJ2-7	CASSLAVGSGGLKEQYF
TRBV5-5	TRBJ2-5	CASSFVTDGETQYF
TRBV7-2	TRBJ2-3	CASSLAERTSGGPYFTDTQYF
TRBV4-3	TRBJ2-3	CASSQEAGGNTDTQYF
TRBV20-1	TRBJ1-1	CSAKWFGGGGTEAFF
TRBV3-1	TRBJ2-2	CASSLPTPLAGGYTGELFF
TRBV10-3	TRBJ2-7	CALGTGDTYEQYF
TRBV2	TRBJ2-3	CASSEWGLASDTQYF
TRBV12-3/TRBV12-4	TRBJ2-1	CASTTGASYNEQFF
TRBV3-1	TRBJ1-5	CASSQGGPQHF
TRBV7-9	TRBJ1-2	CASSLPGGAHGYTF